This T cell receptor (beta chain) was observed in a study of blood T cell repertoires in COVID-19 (dated by TCRdb to between 2020 and 2021). About the investigation overall: Samples covering the acute and convalescent phases of COVID-19 were provided by collaborators in the United States, Italy and Spain. Samples came from the ongoing ImmuneRACE study (first 160 participants) plus 1,254 subjects from 6 global collaborators. Sample metadata almost always included a de-identified subject ID, COVID-19 status, age in years and sex. The material from the prospective study consisted of cDNA or gDNA derived from T cells, B-cell-depleted T cells, or PBMCs. Subjects who had been exposed to COVID-19, were actively infected with it, or had recovered from it provided the deeply sampled blood TCRbeta repertoires that made up the dataset. Where HLA class I and class II types were available, the types were taken from metadata supplied by the sample provider, not from assay-based typing. A freely available public database, intended as a resource for researchers studying the immune response to SARS-CoV-2, is where the repertoires were released. The study at large found these results: The quantity of clinical and demographic metadata differed by source and by participant and was supplied without curation.

CDR1 and CDR2 are read off the germline V gene as SQVTM and ANQGSEA. V trim: 4 bases; J trim: 8 bases; unmatched bases: 12. Its CDR3 holds 15 amino acids, cysteine through phenylalanine. Just CDR3 DNA is preserved here, 45 bases in frame from base 1. Remarks on this clone: Its antigen target is currently unknown. The sample holds no much larger clone one base away, and base qualities are not on file.

TCRbeta CDR3 regions were amplified from genomic DNA using the immunoSEQ Assay, a bias-controlled multiplex PCR. Regarding the original processing steps: Within the assay, amplification of reference gene primers was used to estimate how many nucleated cells each sample contained. To quantify the absolute abundance of each unique TCRbeta CDR3 rearrangement, sequence reads were collapsed and filtered. For each sample, productive Simpson clonality was calculated by taking the square root of Simpson's diversity index across productive rearrangements. This is the immuneACCESS table as TCRdb keeps it, with only in-frame sequences that have V and J called. A part of the clones is gone; compared with another copy, unresolved V genes explain less than half, and the rest is unexplained. For V, J and clone size, that table is used; D and trimming come from the DNA. Recorded for this sample are about 77,000 clones; roughly 78% of them occurred a single time. 4.5% to 5.5% of the sample goes to the ten largest clones.

Each collaborating institution followed its own protocols to collect whole blood in K2EDTA tubes. For TCRbeta analysis, collaborators shipped samples as frozen whole blood, isolated PBMCs, or DNA extracted from either of those sample types. This sequence uses TRBV29-1 and TRBJ1-5, with 9 middle bases fitting TRBD1. The sequenced material came from peripheral blood. The source of this sequence is a woman in her 70s with acute or convalescent COVID-19. CDR3 loop: CSVGIRDREVEPQHF. The DNA is as follows: TGCAGCGTTGGGATAAGGGACAGGGAAGTTGAGCCCCAGCATTTT. The full variable domain, with segments outside the CDR3 supplied by the reference TRBV29-1 and TRBJ1-5 proteins, appears as SAVISQKPSRDICQRGTSLTIQCQVDSQVTMMFWYRQQPGQSLTLIATANQGSEATYESGFVIDKFPISRPNLTFSTLTVSNMSPEDSSIYLCSVGIRDREVEPQHFGDGTRLSIL.